One sample yielded the 8 T cell receptor beta chains listed below, sequenced in a study of shared clonotypes between healthy human individuals. Positively selected for CCR7, the CD45RO-negative cells used as naive CD8 cells excluded terminally differentiated effector memory CD45RA+ cells. Libraries were prepared by immunoSEQ multiplex PCR; TCRdb keeps only in-frame clonotypes and omits some of them. The profile shows 1.5 million to 2.5 million clones, approximately 94% of them singletons. Sequencing input: naive CD8+ T cells sorted from blood. The receptors were gathered from a young man in good health.

The chain carries TRBV10-2 and TRBJ1-3; no definite D call. This CDR3 region has 15 residues. The V end lost 3 bases, the J end lost 0 bases, and 9 bases lay between the germline ends. Per germline, CDR1 WSHSY and CDR2 SAAADI. The CDR3 protein is CASSDPHHSGNTIYF. As DNA, the CDR3 is TGCGCCAGCAGTGATCCCCACCACTCTGGAAACACCATATATTTT.

This chain joins TRBV2 and TRBJ2-5, with D possibly TRBD2 on 6 matching bases. Trimming stripped 4 bases from V and 0 bases from J, with 15 bases between. The CDR3 runs to 16 residues. CDR1 and CDR2 (germline): SNHLY, FYNNEI. CDR3 bases: TGTGCCAGCAGTGTATTAGCGGACCCGAACCAAGAGACCCAGTACTTC. It translates to CASSVLADPNQETQYF.

This rearrangement joins TRBV6-5 to TRBJ2-1, with 7 bases lining up with TRBD2. Germline assignment: CDR1 MNHEY and CDR2 SVGAGI. The CDR3 length is 14 residues. J was trimmed by 5 bases and V by 6 bases; bases with no gene match: 7. This CDR3 reads CASRESLADNEQFF. For the CDR3, the DNA is TGTGCCAGCAGGGAGAGCCTAGCGGACAATGAGCAGTTCTTC.

This clone was seen only once. The rearrangement uses TRBV5-6 and TRBJ2-1, with D possibly being TRBD1 or TRBD2 (6 bases each). Germline assignment: CDR1 SGHDT and CDR2 YYEEEE. The CDR3 has 15 residues. The ends were cut back, 2 bases at V and 7 bases at J, with 16 bases in the middle. In nucleotides, the CDR3 is TGTGCCAGCAGCTTAATTCCGGGGGCTGAGAATGAGCAGTTCTTC. Translation: CASSLIPGAENEQFF. The full variable domain, its missing parts supplied by reference TRBV5-6 and TRBJ2-1, is DAGVTQSPTHLIKTRGQQVTLRCSPKSGHDTVSWYQQALGQGPQFIFQYYEEEERQRGNFPDRFSGHQFPNYSSELNVNALLLGDSALYLCASSLIPGAENEQFFGPGTRLTVL.

CDR3: CASSEPVAGGPDTQYF. The CDR3 DNA reads TGCGCCAGCAGTGAACCCGTAGCGGGAGGCCCAGATACGCAGTATTTT. J is TRBJ2-3 and V is TRBV10-1, with 10 bases lining up with TRBD2. The V segment lost 3 bases and the J segment 4 bases; nucleotides outside the gene matches: 7. This CDR3 is 16 amino acids long. Germline values: CDR1 WNHNN, CDR2 SYGVQD (reference sequence).

This sequence joins TRBV2 and TRBJ2-7, with 8 bases lining up with TRBD2. The CDR3 totals 15 residues. With V trimmed by 3 bases and J by 2 bases, 6 bases remained unmatched. CDR1 and CDR2 from the germline V gene are SNHLY and FYNNEI. The CDR3 nucleotides read TGTGCCAGCAGTGACCCAGCGGGAGTCACCTACGAGCAGTACTTC. Protein product: CASSDPAGVTYEQYF.

The J gene is TRBJ1-4, the V gene TRBV11-2; possible D gene TRBD1, 5 bases. Germline lookup yields CDR1 SGHAT and CDR2 FQNNGV. The length of the CDR3 is 14 residues. Trimming removed 5 bases from V and 7 bases from J, with 14 bases in between. The DNA of the CDR3 is TGTGCCAGCAGCCCCATAGGGGAGGTTGAAAAACTGTTTTTT. It codes for CASSPIGEVEKLFF.

The chain is built from TRBV5-6 and TRBJ1-2; TRBD1 agrees at 10 bases. Germline V gives CDR1 SGHDT, CDR2 YYEEEE. V shed 0 bases and J 4 bases; nucleotides not matched to a gene: 3. The CDR3 totals 15 residues. CDR3 protein: CASSLGTGGGYGYTF. As DNA, the CDR3 is TGTGCCAGCAGCTTGGGGACAGGGGGAGGCTATGGCTACACCTTC.